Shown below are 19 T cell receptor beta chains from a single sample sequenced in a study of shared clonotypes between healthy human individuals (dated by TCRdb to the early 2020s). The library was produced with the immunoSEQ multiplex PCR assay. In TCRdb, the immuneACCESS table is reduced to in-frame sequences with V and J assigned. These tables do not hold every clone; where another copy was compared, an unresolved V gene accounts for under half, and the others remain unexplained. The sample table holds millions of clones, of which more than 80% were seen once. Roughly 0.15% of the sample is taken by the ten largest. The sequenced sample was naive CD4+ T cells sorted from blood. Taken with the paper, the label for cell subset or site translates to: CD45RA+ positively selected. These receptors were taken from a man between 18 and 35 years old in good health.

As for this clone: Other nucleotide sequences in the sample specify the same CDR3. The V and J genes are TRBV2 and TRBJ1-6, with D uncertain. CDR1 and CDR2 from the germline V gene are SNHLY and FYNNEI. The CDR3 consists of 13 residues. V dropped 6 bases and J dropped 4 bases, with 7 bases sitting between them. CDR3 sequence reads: CASRPDYNSPLHF. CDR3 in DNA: TGTGCCAGCAGGCCCGATTATAATTCACCCCTCCACTTT.

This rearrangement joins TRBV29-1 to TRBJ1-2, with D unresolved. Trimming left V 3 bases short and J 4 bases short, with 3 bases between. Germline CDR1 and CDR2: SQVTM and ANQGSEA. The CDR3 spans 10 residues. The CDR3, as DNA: TGCAGCGTTGACAGCTATGGCTACACCTTC. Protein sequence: CSVDSYGYTF.

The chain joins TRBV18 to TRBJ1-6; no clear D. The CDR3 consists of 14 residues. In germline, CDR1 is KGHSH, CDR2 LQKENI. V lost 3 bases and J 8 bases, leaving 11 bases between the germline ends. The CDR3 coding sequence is TGTGCCAGCTCACCCTTCAACACCGATTCACCCCTCCACTTT. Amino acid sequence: CASSPFNTDSPLHF.

DNA of the CDR3: TGTGCCAGCAGTTTCCCCTTAGGCGGGGGGAAGAATGAGCAGTTCTTC. Its protein is CASSFPLGGGKNEQFF. The V gene is TRBV28, the J gene TRBJ2-1; the match to TRBD2 covers 8 bases. Per germline, CDR1 MDHEN and CDR2 SYDVKM. V lost 3 bases and J lost 7; bases outside the gene matches: 11. CDR3 length equals 16 residues.

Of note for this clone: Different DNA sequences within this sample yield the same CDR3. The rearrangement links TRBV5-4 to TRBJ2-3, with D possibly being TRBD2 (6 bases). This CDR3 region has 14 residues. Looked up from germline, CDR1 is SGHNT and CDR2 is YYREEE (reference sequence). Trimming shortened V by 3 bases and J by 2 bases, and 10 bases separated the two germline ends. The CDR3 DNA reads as TGTGCCAGCAGCTCAGGCGGGACCACAGATACGCAGTATTTT. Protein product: CASSSGGTTDTQYF.

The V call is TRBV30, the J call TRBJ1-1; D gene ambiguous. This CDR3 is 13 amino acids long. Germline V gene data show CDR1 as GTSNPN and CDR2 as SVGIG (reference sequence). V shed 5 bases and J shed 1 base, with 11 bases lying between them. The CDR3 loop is CAWAPQENTEAFF. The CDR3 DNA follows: TGTGCCTGGGCTCCCCAGGAGAACACTGAAGCTTTCTTT.

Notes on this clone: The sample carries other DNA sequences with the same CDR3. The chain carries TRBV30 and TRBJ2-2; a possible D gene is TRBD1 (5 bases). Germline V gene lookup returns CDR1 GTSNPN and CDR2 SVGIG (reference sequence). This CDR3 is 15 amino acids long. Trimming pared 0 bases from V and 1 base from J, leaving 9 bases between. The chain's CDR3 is CAWSVLQGNTGELFF. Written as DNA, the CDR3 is TGTGCCTGGAGTGTACTCCAGGGGAACACCGGGGAGCTGTTTTTT.

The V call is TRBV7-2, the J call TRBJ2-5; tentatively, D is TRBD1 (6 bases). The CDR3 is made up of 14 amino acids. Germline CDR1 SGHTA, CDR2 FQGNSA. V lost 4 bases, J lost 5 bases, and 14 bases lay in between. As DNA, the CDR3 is TGTGCCAGCAGCTCCCAGGGGAGTAAGGAGACCCAGTACTTC. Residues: CASSSQGSKETQYF.

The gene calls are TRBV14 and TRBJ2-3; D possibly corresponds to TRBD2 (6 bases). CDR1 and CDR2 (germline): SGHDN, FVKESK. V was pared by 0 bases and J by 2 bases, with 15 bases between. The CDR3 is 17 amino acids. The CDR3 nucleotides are TGTGCCAGCAGCCAAGATTTAGGTAGCGGACTCACAGATACGCAGTATTTT. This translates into CASSQDLGSGLTDTQYF.

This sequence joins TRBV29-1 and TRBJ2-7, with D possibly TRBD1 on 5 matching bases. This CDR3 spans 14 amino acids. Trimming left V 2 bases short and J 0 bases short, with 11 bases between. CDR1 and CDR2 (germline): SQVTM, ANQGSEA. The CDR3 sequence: CSVERDSSSYEQYF. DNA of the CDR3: TGCAGCGTTGAAAGAGACAGCAGCTCCTACGAGCAGTACTTC.

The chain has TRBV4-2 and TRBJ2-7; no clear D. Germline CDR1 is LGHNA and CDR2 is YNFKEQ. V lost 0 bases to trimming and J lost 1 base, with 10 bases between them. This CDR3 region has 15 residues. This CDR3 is CASSQDQQQSYEQYF. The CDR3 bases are TGTGCCAGCAGCCAAGATCAACAGCAGTCCTACGAGCAGTACTTC.

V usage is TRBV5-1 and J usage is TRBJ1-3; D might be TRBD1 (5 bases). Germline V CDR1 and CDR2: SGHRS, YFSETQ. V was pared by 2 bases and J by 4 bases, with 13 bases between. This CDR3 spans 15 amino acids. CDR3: CASSLTGGGGNTIYF. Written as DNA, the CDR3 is TGCGCCAGCAGCTTAACGGGGGGAGGAGGAAACACCATATATTTT.

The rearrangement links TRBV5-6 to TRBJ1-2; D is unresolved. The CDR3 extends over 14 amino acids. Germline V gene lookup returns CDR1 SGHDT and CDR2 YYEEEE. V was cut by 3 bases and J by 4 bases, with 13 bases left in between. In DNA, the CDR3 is TGTGCCAGCAGCTCATACCGGGCCACCTATGGCTACACCTTC. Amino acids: CASSSYRATYGYTF.

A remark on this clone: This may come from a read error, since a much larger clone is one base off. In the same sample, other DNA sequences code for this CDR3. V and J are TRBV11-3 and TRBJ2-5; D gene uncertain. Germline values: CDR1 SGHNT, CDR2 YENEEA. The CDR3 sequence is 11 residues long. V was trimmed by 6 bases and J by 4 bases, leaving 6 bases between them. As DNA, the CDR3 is TGTGCCAGCAGTTTGGGAGAGACCCAGTACTTC. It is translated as CASSLGETQYF.

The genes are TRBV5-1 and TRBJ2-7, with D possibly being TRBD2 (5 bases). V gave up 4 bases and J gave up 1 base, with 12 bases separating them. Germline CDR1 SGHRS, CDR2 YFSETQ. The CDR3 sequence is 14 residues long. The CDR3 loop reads CASSQVGESYEQYF. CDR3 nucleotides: TGCGCCAGCAGCCAAGTGGGAGAGTCCTACGAGCAGTACTTC.

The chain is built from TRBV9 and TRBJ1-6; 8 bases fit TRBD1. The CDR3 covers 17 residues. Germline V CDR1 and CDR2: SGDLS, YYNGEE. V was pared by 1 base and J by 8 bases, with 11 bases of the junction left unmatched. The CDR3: CASSVKPRGLIDSPLHF. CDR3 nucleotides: TGTGCCAGCAGCGTAAAGCCCAGGGGGCTAATCGATTCACCCCTCCACTTT.

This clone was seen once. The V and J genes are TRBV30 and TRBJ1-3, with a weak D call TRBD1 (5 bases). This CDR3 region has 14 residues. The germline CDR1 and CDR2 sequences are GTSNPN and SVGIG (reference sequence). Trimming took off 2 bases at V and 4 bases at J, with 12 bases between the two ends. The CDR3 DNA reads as TGTGCCTGGAGTAGGGCAGGGCAAGGAAACACCATATATTTT. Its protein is CAWSRAGQGNTIYF.

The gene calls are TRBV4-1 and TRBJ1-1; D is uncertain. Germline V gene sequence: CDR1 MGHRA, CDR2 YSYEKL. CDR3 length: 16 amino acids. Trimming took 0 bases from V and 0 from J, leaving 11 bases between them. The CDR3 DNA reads TGCGCCAGCAGCCAAGATTCCTCCCGGGTGAACACTGAAGCTTTCTTT. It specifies CASSQDSSRVNTEAFF.

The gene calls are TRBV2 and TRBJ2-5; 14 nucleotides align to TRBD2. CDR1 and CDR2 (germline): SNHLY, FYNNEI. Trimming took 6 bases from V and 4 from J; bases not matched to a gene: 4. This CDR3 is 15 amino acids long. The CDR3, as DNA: TGTGCCAGCAGGGAGGGACTAGCGGGAGTAGAGACCCAGTACTTC. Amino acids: CASREGLAGVETQYF.